Included here is one T cell receptor beta chain sequence, with context. Together with a sample-barcoded 5' primer, a J-beta primer mix was included in a second PCR lasting about 7 to 11 cycles. All cDNA molecules were each tagged by a template-switch adaptor with 12 random nucleotides. Any given sample supplied a minimum of 3 million CDR3-containing paired-end reads. TCRdb reprocessed the 5' RACE reads via MiXCR and lists one record per CDR3 protein. This sample has approximately 810,000 distinct CDR3 sequences, with 29% found just once. The record originates from a study of blood T cells in healthy people across ages. The source is a woman of 80 years or more in good health. The specimen was blood.

The DNA for the CDR3 is TGTGCCAGCAGCTTACCAGGGGCCGGGGAGCTGTTTTTT. Translation gives CASSLPGAGELFF. The genes are TRBV7-2 and TRBJ2-2, with D perhaps TRBD1 (6 bases). Germline CDR1 SGHTA, CDR2 FQGNSA. The CDR3 extends over 13 amino acids. With 2 bases removed from V and 6 bases from J, the gap between germline ends came to 7 bases.